Shown below are 28 T cell receptor beta chains from a single sample sequenced in a study of blood T cell repertoires in COVID-19. Assay: immunoSEQ multiplex PCR; the TCRdb copy retains only in-frame clones and omits some. The table shows over 50,000 clones, with 75% to 90% occurring only once. The sample consisted of peripheral blood. Every receptor here comes from a human donor in a cohort sampled during active COVID-19.

The chain has TRBV2 and TRBJ1-5, with D possibly TRBD1 on 5 matching bases. The germline V gene has CDR1 SNHLY and CDR2 FYNNEI. Trimming took 5 bases from V and 1 from J, leaving 12 bases between them. The CDR3 length is 15 residues. CDR3 loop: CASSSQETSNQPQHF. The CDR3 DNA sequence: TGTGCCAGCAGTTCACAGGAAACCAGCAATCAGCCCCAGCATTTT.

This clone occurred once. V gene TRBV4-2 combines with J gene TRBJ2-4; 7 bases line up with TRBD2. The ends lost 0 bases at V and 2 bases at J; junction bases unmatched: 10. The CDR3 extends over 18 amino acids. Germline values: CDR1 LGHNA, CDR2 YNFKEQ. The DNA for the CDR3 is TGTGCCAGCAGCCAAGATAGGAAGCGGGACCCCACCAAAAACATTCAGTACTTC. Its translation is CASSQDRKRDPTKNIQYF.

The genes are TRBV3-1 (or the pseudogene TRBV3-2) and TRBJ1-6, with D unclear. V was trimmed by 0 bases and J by 0 bases, leaving 12 bases between them. This CDR3 has 18 residues. CDR1 and CDR2 from the germline V gene are LGHDT and YNNKEL (reference sequence). DNA of the CDR3: TGTGCCAGCAGCCAAGACAATCGGTTAAGCTCCTATAATTCACCCCTCCACTTT. Translation: CASSQDNRLSSYNSPLHF.

V gene TRBV27 combines with J gene TRBJ2-2; D possibly corresponds to TRBD2 (7 bases). CDR3 length: 18 amino acids. CDR1 and CDR2 (germline): MNHEY, SMNVEV (reference sequence). V was trimmed by 6 bases and J by 3 bases, leaving 23 bases between them. CDR3 amino acids: CASSLLANRARDTGELFF. The CDR3 DNA follows: TGTGCCAGCAGCCTACTAGCGAACAGGGCCCGGGACACCGGGGAGCTGTTTTTT.

This clone has only one observation. The chain has TRBV24-1 and TRBJ2-3; 10 bases align to TRBD1. The CDR3 length is 18 residues. The trim removed 4 bases at V and 4 bases at J, leaving 13 bases unmatched. Germline CDR1 KGHDR, CDR2 SFDVKD. In nucleotides, the CDR3 is TGTGCCACCAGTGAGTCAAGACAGGGGGCTTTCTATCCAGATACGCAGTATTTT. It yields the protein CATSESRQGAFYPDTQYF.

The rearrangement links TRBV9 to TRBJ2-3, with TRBD1 identical over 10 bases. The V gene's germline CDR1 is SGDLS and CDR2 YYNGEE. J was trimmed by 2 bases and V by 5 bases; bases with no gene match: 2. The CDR3 is made up of 14 amino acids. CDR3 in amino acids: CASSGTGVTDTQYF. CDR3 DNA sequence: TGTGCCAGCAGTGGGACAGGGGTCACAGATACGCAGTATTTT.

This clone was observed a single time. The chain joins TRBV28 to TRBJ2-2, with 14 bases that match TRBD2. Germline V gives CDR1 MDHEN, CDR2 SYDVKM. The CDR3 has 19 residues. The CDR3, as DNA: TGTGCAACCCCAGGGAATCCGGGACTAGCGGGAGTTTGGACCGGGGAGCTGTTTTTT. As protein: CATPGNPGLAGVWTGELFF.

J is TRBJ2-2 and V is TRBV6-2 or TRBV6-3; the match to TRBD2 covers 16 bases. This CDR3 region has 19 residues. Germline V CDR1 and CDR2: MNHEY, SVGEGT. J lost 5 bases, V lost 4 bases, and 10 bases had no gene match. The CDR3 protein is CASSSFGTSGRVVTGELFF. In DNA, the CDR3 is TGTGCCAGCAGTTCCTTCGGGACTAGCGGGAGGGTTGTTACCGGGGAGCTGTTTTTT.

This chain links TRBV5-1 with TRBJ1-1, with unresolved D. The CDR3 totals 15 residues. Germline assignment: CDR1 SGHRS and CDR2 YFSETQ. The ends were cut back, 0 bases at V and 4 bases at J, with 13 bases in the middle. CDR3 sequence (DNA): TGCGCCAGCAGCTTGGTTGGGCAGTCCGGCACTGAAGCTTTCTTT. Amino acid sequence: CASSLVGQSGTEAFF.

The chain employs TRBV15 and TRBJ2-1; 8 bases are a match to TRBD2. The germline V gene has CDR1 LNHNV and CDR2 YYDKDF (reference sequence). J was trimmed by 3 bases and V by 0 bases; bases with no gene match: 4. CDR3 length: 16 residues. As DNA, the CDR3 is TGTGCCACCAGCAGAGATCGTCTAGCGGGCTACAATGAGCAGTTCTTC. This codes for CATSRDRLAGYNEQFF.

The chain carries TRBV24-1 and TRBJ2-6; D might be TRBD1 (6 bases). The germline CDR1 and CDR2 sequences are KGHDR and SFDVKD. The CDR3 covers 13 residues. V was shortened by 9 bases and J by 2 bases, with 7 bases between the two germline ends. The CDR3 region is CATSGAGANVLTF. CDR3 sequence (DNA): TGTGCCACCTCAGGGGCTGGGGCCAACGTCCTGACTTTC.

The CDR3 is CASSPPNHRDGYTF. The CDR3 DNA follows: TGTGCCAGCTCACCGCCTAACCACAGGGATGGCTACACCTTC. The chain couples TRBV18 to TRBJ1-2; tentatively, D is TRBD1 (6 bases). V gave up 3 bases and J gave up 6 bases, with 14 bases separating them. The germline CDR1 and CDR2 sequences are KGHSH and LQKENI. The CDR3 is 14 residues long.

This chain uses TRBV11-2 with TRBJ2-7; 8 bases line up with TRBD1. The CDR3 runs to 16 residues. In germline, CDR1 is SGHAT, CDR2 FQNNGV. With V trimmed by 3 bases and J by 4 bases, 11 bases remained unmatched. The chain's CDR3 is CASSLQQGVSRYEQYF. The CDR3 nucleotides are TGTGCCAGCAGCTTGCAACAGGGGGTGTCTAGGTACGAGCAGTACTTC.

The rearrangement links TRBV27 to TRBJ1-5; 7 nucleotides align to TRBD1. CDR3 length: 14 residues. Germline assignment: CDR1 MNHEY and CDR2 SMNVEV (reference sequence). V lost 5 bases, J lost 3 bases, and 4 bases stayed unmatched. CDR3 loop: CASSPGQVNQPQHF. DNA of the CDR3: TGTGCCAGCAGTCCCGGACAGGTCAATCAGCCCCAGCATTTT.

This sequence joins TRBV7-9 and TRBJ1-1, with a tentative D call TRBD1 (5 bases). This CDR3 spans 13 amino acids. Germline lookup yields CDR1 SEHNR and CDR2 FQNEAQ (reference sequence). V was shortened by 5 bases and J by 0 bases, with 7 bases between the two germline ends. In DNA form, the CDR3 reads TGTGCCAGCAGCATGACAGTGAACACTGAAGCTTTCTTT. Translating it yields CASSMTVNTEAFF.

The chain carries TRBV18 and TRBJ2-7, with 7 bases matching TRBD2. The CDR3 sequence is 14 residues long. V trimming: 0 bases; J trimming: 3 bases; junction bases outside the gene matches: 2. The germline gives CDR1 KGHSH, CDR2 LQKENI. The chain's CDR3 is CASSPPGGSYEQYF. The CDR3 bases are TGTGCCAGCTCACCACCGGGCGGGAGCTACGAGCAGTACTTC.

This clone was recorded a few times. V and J are TRBV2 and TRBJ1-2; 7 nucleotides match TRBD1. With 5 bases clipped from V and 5 bases from J, the junction kept 8 bases outside the gene matches. The CDR3 spans 14 residues. From germline, CDR1 is SNHLY and CDR2 FYNNEI. CDR3 sequence: CASSFRTGAYGYTF. Written as DNA, the CDR3 is TGTGCCAGCAGTTTCCGGACAGGAGCTTATGGCTACACCTTC.

V is TRBV4-2 and J is TRBJ2-7; TRBD1 aligns across 12 bases. This CDR3 has 15 residues. Trimming removed 3 bases from V and 4 bases from J; junction bases left unmatched: 4. Germline V CDR1 and CDR2: LGHNA, YNFKEQ. CDR3: CASSQPGQGAYEQYF. CDR3 coding DNA: TGTGCCAGCAGCCAGCCGGGACAGGGGGCTTACGAGCAGTACTTC.

V is TRBV5-1 and J is TRBJ1-2; TRBD1 aligns across 8 bases. The CDR3 spans 16 residues. Germline V gene data show CDR1 as SGHRS and CDR2 as YFSETQ. The ends lost 4 bases at V and 4 bases at J; junction bases unmatched: 12. CDR3 sequence reads: CASSTGAGQATYGYTF. CDR3 nucleotides: TGCGCCAGCAGCACTGGCGCGGGACAGGCGACCTATGGCTACACCTTC.

The chain employs TRBV28 and TRBJ2-5; 10 bases line up with TRBD1. CDR1 and CDR2 (germline): MDHEN, SYDVKM. This CDR3 has 15 amino acids. Trimming took 5 bases from V and 1 from J; bases not matched to a gene: 4. CDR3 nucleotides: TGTGCCAGCAGTCTGGACAGGGGGAGCCAAGAGACCCAGTACTTC. This codes for CASSLDRGSQETQYF.

The V gene is TRBV14, the J gene TRBJ2-2; 7 bases are a match to TRBD2. This CDR3 is built from 13 residues. The J segment lost 6 bases and the V segment lost 3 bases, leaving 1 base of the junction unmatched. Germline V lookup: CDR1 SGHDN, CDR2 FVKESK. The CDR3: CASSQREPGELFF. In nucleotides, the CDR3 is TGTGCCAGCAGCCAGCGGGAGCCCGGGGAGCTGTTTTTT.

The chain joins TRBV5-1 to TRBJ2-5; 9 nucleotides agree with TRBD1. After removal of 2 bases from V and 5 bases from J, the junction contained 7 bases not matched to a gene. The germline gives CDR1 SGHRS, CDR2 YFSETQ. The CDR3 contains 15 residues. CDR3 in DNA: TGCGCCAGCAGCTTACAGGGGGCCTTTAGCGAGACCCAGTACTTC. It codes for CASSLQGAFSETQYF.

This clone was observed a single time. The gene calls are TRBV2 and TRBJ2-7; no reliable D call. V was cut by 6 bases and J by 7 bases, with 7 bases left in between. From germline, CDR1 is SNHLY and CDR2 FYNNEI. This CDR3 has 10 residues. The CDR3 reads CASRRFEQYF. The DNA for the CDR3 is TGTGCCAGCAGGAGGTTTGAGCAGTACTTC. The whole variable domain, remainder taken from reference TRBV2 and TRBJ2-7, is EPEVTQTPSHQVTQMGQEVILRCVPISNHLYFYWYRQILGQKVEFLVSFYNNEISEKSEIFDDQFSVERPDGSNFTLKIRSTKLEDSAMYFCASRRFEQYFGPGTRLTVT.

This clone was observed a single time. This rearrangement joins TRBV15 to TRBJ2-1; perhaps TRBD2 as D (6 bases). Germline V gene lookup returns CDR1 LNHNV and CDR2 YYDKDF (reference sequence). Deletions cut 1 base from V and 5 bases from J, with 12 bases between. This CDR3 has 15 residues. The CDR3: CATSRGGVWDNEQFF. For the CDR3, the DNA is TGTGCCACCAGCAGAGGGGGGGTGTGGGACAATGAGCAGTTCTTC.

This chain joins TRBV7-9 and TRBJ2-5, with TRBD2 identical over 9 bases. Germline CDR1 is SEHNR and CDR2 is FQNEAQ (reference sequence). Trimming cost V 5 bases and J 4 bases; bases outside gene matches: 11. The CDR3 extends over 16 amino acids. CDR3 loop: CASSPEASGVGETQYF. Written as DNA, the CDR3 is TGTGCCAGCAGCCCCGAGGCTAGCGGGGTGGGAGAGACCCAGTACTTC.

The gene calls are TRBV25-1 and TRBJ1-1, with 8 bases that match TRBD1. Per germline, CDR1 MGHDK and CDR2 SYGVNS. The J segment lost 2 bases and the V segment lost 5 bases, leaving 13 bases of the junction unmatched. The CDR3 extends over 17 amino acids. This CDR3 reads CASSRIALGQGNTEAFF. In DNA, the CDR3 is TGTGCCAGCAGTCGAATAGCTTTAGGACAGGGCAACACTGAAGCTTTCTTT.

The chain links TRBV6-5 to TRBJ2-7; 7 bases line up with TRBD1. Germline loops: CDR1 MNHEY, CDR2 SVGAGI. The CDR3 is made up of 14 amino acids. V dropped 2 bases and J dropped 2; count of bases not matched to a gene: 3. The CDR3 sequence: CASSYRGQTYEQYF. The DNA of the CDR3 is TGTGCCAGCAGTTACAGGGGACAGACCTACGAGCAGTACTTC.

The chain has TRBV27 and TRBJ1-1, with a weak D call TRBD1 (6 bases). Trimming took off 4 bases at V and 6 bases at J, with 9 bases between the two ends. Per germline, CDR1 MNHEY and CDR2 SMNVEV (reference sequence). CDR3 size: 12 residues. As DNA, the CDR3 is TGTGCCAGCAGTTCCAGGGGCGCTGAAGCTTTCTTT. It codes for CASSSRGAEAFF.